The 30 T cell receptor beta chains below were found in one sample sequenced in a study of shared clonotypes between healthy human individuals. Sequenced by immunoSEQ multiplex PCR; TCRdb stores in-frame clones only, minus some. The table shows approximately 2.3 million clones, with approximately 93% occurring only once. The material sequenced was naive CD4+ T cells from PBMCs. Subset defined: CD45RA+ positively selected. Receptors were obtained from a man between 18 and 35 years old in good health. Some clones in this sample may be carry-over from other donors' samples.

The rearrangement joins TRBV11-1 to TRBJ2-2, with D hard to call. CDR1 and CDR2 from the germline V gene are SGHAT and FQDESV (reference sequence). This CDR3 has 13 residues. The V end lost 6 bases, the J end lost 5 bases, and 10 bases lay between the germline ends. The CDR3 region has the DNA TGTGCCAGCAGTCTCGGGCTTACCGGGGAGCTGTTTTTT. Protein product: CASSLGLTGELFF.

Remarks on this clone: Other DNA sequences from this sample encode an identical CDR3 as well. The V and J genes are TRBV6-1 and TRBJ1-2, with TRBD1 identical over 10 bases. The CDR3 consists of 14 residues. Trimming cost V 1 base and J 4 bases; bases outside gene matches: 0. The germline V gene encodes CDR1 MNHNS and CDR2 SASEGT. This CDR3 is CASSEGTGGYGYTF. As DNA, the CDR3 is TGTGCCAGCAGTGAAGGGACAGGGGGCTATGGCTACACCTTC.

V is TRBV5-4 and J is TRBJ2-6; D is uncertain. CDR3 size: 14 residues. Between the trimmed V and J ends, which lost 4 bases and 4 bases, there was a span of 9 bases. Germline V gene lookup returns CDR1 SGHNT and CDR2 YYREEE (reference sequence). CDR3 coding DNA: TGTGCCAGCAGCCCTCCTGGGGGGGCCAACGTCCTGACTTTC. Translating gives CASSPPGGANVLTF.

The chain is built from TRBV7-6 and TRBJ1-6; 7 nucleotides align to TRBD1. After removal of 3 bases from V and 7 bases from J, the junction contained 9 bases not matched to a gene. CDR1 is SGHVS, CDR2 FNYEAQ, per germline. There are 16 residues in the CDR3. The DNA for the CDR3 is TGTGCCAGCAGCTTGTACTTCCGGGACAGAAATTCACCCCTCCACTTT. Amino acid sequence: CASSLYFRDRNSPLHF.

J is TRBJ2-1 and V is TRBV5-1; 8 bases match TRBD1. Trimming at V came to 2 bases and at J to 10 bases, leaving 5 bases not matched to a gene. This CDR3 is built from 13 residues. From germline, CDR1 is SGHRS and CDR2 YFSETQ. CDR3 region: CASSFQGAGEQFF. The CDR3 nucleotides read TGCGCCAGCAGCTTCCAGGGGGCTGGGGAGCAGTTCTTC. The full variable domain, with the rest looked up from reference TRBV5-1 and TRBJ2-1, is KAGVTQTPRYLIKTRGQQVTLSCSPISGHRSVSWYQQTPGQGLQFLFEYFSETQRNKGNFPGRFSGRQFSNSRSEMNVSTLELGDSALYLCASSFQGAGEQFFGPGTRLTVL.

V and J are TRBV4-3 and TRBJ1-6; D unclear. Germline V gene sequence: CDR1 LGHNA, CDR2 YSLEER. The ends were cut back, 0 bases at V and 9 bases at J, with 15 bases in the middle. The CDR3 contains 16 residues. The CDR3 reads CASSQDSRRGFSPLHF. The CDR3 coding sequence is TGCGCCAGCAGCCAAGATAGTAGGCGAGGGTTTTCACCCCTCCACTTT.

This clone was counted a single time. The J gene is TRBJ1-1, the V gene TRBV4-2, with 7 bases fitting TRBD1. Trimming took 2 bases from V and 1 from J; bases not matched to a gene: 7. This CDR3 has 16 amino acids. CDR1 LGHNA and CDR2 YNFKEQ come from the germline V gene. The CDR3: CASSQSSNRGNTEAFF. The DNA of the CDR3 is TGTGCCAGCAGCCAATCATCTAACAGGGGGAACACTGAAGCTTTCTTT.

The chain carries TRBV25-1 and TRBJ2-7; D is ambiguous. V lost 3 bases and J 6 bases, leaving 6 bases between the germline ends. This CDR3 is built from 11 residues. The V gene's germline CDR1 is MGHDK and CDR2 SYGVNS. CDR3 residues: CASSERREQYF. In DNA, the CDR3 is TGTGCCAGCAGTGAGAGGCGCGAGCAGTACTTC.

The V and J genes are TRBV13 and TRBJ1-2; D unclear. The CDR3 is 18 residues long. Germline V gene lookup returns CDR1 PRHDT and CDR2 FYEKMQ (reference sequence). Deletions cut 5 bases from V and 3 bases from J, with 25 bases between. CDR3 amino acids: CASSPTRTSVRGYYGYTF. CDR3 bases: TGTGCCAGCAGCCCTACCCGTACTTCAGTACGGGGTTACTATGGCTACACCTTC.

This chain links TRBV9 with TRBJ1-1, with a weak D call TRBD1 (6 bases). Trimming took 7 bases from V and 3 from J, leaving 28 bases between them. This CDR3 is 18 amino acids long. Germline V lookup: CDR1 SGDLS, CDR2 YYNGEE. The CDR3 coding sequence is TGTGCCAGCCTCGGCGGTACAGGGTTGGGGCTGCTAGACACTGAAGCTTTCTTT. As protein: CASLGGTGLGLLDTEAFF. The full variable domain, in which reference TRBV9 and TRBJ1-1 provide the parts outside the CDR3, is DSGVTQTPKHLITATGQRVTLRCSPRSGDLSVYWYQQSLDQGLQFLIQYYNGEERAKGNILERFSAQQFPDLHSELNLSSLELGDSALYFCASLGGTGLGLLDTEAFFGQGTRLTVV.

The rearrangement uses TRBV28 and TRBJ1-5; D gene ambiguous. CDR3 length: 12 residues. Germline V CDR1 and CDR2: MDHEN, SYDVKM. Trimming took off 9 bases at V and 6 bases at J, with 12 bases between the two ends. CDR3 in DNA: TGTGCCAGTTACTCGGGAAGTCAGCCCCAGCATTTT. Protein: CASYSGSQPQHF.

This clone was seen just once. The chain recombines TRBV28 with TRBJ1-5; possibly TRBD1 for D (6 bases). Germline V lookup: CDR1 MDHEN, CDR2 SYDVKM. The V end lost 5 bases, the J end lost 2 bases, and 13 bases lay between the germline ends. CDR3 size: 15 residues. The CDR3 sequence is CASSPLGGGNQPQHF. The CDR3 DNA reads TGTGCCAGCAGTCCATTAGGGGGTGGCAATCAGCCCCAGCATTTT.

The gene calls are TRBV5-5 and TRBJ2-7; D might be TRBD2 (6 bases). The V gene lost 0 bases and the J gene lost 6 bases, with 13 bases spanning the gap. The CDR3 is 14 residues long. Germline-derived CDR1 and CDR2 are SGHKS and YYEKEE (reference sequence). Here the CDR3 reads CASSLAGRWVEQYF. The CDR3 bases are TGTGCCAGCAGCTTGGCGGGGAGGTGGGTCGAGCAGTACTTC.

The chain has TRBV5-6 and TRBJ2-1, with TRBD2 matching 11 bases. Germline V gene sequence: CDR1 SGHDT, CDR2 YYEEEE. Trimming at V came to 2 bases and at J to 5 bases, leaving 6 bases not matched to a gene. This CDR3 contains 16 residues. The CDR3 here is CASSFRGTSGHNEQFF. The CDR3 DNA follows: TGTGCCAGCAGCTTCAGAGGGACTAGCGGCCACAATGAGCAGTTCTTC.

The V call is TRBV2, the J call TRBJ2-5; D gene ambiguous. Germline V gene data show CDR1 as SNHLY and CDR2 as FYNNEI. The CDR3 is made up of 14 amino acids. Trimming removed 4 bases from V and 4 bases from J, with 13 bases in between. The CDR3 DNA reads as TGTGCCAGCAGTGCTGGGCAGAAGAGAGAGACCCAGTACTTC. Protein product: CASSAGQKRETQYF. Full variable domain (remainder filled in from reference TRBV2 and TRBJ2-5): EPEVTQTPSHQVTQMGQEVILRCVPISNHLYFYWYRQILGQKVEFLVSFYNNEISEKSEIFDDQFSVERPDGSNFTLKIRSTKLEDSAMYFCASSAGQKRETQYFGPGTRLLVL.

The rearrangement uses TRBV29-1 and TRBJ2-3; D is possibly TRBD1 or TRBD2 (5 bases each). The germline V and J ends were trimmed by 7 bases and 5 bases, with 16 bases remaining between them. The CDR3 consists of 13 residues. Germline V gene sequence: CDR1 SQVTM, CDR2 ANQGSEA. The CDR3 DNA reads TGCAGCGCACGGGGCCCGGACGGAGATACGCAGTATTTT. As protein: CSARGPDGDTQYF.

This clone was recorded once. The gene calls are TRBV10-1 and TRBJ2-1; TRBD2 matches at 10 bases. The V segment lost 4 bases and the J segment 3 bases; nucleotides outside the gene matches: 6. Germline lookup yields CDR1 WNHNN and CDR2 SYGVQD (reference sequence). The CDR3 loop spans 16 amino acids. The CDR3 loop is CASSGKAGGDYNEQFF. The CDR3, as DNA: TGCGCCAGCAGTGGCAAAGCGGGAGGGGACTACAATGAGCAGTTCTTC.

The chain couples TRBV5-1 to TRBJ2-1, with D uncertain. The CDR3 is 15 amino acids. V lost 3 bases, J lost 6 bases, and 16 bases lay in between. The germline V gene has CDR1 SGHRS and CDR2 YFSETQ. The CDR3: CASSSAARGGNEQFF. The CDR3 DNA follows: TGCGCCAGCAGCTCGGCCGCTAGAGGTGGCAATGAGCAGTTCTTC.

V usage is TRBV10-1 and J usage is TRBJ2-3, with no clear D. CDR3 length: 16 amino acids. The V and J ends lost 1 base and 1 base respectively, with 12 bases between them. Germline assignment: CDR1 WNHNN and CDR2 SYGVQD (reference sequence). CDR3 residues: CASSEWEGIGTDTQYF. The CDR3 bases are TGCGCCAGCAGTGAGTGGGAAGGTATTGGCACAGATACGCAGTATTTT.

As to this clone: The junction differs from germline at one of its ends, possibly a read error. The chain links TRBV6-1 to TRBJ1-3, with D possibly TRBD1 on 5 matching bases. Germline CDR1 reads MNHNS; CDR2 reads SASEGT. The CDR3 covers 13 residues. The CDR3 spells CASSEVGGATGVF. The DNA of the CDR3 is TGTGCCAGCAGTGAAGTGGGGGGTGCCACCGGGGTTTTT.

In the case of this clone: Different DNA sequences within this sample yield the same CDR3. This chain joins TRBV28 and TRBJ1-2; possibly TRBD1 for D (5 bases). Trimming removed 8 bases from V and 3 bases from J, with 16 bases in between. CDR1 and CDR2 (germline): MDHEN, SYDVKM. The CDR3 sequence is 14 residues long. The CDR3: CASSQRGGDYGYTF. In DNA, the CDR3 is TGTGCCAGCTCCCAACGGGGGGGGGACTATGGCTACACCTTC.

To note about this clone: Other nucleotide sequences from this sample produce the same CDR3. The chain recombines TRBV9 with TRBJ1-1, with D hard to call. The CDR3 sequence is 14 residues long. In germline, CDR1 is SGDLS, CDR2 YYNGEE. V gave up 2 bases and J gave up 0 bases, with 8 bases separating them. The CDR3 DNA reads TGTGCCAGCAGCGTGGGAAGTATGAACACTGAAGCTTTCTTT. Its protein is CASSVGSMNTEAFF.

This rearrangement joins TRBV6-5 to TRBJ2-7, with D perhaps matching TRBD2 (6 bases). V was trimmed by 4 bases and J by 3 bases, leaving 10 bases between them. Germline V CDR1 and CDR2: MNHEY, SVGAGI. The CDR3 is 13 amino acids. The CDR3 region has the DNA TGTGCCAGCAGTTGGGGGGTGGGCTACGAGCAGTACTTC. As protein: CASSWGVGYEQYF.

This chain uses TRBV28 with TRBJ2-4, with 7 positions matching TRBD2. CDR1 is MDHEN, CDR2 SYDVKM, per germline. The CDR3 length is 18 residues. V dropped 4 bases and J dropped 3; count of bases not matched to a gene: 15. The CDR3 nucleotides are TGTGCCAGCAGTTACCCTCGATTGGGAGGGGAGGACAAAAACATTCAGTACTTC. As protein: CASSYPRLGGEDKNIQYF. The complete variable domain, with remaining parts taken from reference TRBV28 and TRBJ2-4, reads DVKVTQSSRYLVKRTGEKVFLECVQDMDHENMFWYRQDPGLGLRLIYFSYDVKMKEKGDIPEGYSVSREKKERFSLILESASTNQTSMYLCASSYPRLGGEDKNIQYFGAGTRLSVL.

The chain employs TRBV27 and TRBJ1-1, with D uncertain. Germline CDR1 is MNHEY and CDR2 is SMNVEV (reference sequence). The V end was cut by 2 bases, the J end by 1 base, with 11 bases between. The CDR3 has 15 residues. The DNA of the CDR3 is TGTGCCAGCAGTTTAGCTGCGATCGGGAACACTGAAGCTTTCTTT. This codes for CASSLAAIGNTEAFF.

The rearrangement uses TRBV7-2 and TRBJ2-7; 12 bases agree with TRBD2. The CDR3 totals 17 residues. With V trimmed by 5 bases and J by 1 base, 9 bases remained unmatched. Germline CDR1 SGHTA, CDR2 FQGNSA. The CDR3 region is CASSLSFLAGGSYEQYF. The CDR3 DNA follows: TGTGCCAGCAGCCTTTCCTTTCTAGCGGGAGGGTCCTACGAGCAGTACTTC.

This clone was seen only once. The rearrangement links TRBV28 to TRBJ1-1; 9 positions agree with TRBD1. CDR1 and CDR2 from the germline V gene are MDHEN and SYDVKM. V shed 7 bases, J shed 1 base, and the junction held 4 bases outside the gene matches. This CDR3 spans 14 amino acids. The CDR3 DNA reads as TGTGCCAGCATAACAGGGGGCACGAACACTGAAGCTTTCTTT. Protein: CASITGGTNTEAFF.

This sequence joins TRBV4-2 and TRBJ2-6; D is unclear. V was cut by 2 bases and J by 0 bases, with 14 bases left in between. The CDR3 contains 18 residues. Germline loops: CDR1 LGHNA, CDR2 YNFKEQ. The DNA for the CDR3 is TGTGCCAGCAGCCAACTCATTTATCCAATCTCTGGGGCCAACGTCCTGACTTTC. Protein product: CASSQLIYPISGANVLTF.

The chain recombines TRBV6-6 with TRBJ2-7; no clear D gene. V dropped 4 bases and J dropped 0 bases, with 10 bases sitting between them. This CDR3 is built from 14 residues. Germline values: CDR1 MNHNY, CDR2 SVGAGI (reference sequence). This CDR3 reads CASSSRLGSYEQYF. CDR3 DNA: TGTGCCAGCAGTTCCCGACTGGGCTCCTACGAGCAGTACTTC.

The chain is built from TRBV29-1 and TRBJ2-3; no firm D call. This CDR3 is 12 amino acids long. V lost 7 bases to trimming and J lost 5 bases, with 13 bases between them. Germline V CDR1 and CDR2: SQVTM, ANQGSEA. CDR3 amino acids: CSATPGQDTQYF. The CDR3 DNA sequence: TGCAGCGCCACCCCCGGTCAAGATACGCAGTATTTT.